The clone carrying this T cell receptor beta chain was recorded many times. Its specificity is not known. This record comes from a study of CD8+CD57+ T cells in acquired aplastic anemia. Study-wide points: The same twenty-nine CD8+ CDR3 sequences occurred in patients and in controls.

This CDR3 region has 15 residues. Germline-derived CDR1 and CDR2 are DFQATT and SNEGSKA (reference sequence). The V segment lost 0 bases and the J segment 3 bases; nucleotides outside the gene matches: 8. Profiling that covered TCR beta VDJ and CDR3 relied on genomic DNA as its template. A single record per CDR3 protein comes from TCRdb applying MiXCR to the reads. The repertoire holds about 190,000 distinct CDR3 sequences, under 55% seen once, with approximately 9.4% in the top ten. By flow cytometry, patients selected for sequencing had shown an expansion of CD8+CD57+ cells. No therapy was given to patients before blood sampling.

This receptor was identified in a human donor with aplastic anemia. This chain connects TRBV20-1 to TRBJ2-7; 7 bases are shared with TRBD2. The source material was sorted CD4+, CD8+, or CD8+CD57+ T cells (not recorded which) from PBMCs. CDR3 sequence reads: CSARDEAGTDYEQYF. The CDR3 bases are TGCAGTGCTAGAGACGAAGCGGGAACGGACTACGAGCAGTACTTC.